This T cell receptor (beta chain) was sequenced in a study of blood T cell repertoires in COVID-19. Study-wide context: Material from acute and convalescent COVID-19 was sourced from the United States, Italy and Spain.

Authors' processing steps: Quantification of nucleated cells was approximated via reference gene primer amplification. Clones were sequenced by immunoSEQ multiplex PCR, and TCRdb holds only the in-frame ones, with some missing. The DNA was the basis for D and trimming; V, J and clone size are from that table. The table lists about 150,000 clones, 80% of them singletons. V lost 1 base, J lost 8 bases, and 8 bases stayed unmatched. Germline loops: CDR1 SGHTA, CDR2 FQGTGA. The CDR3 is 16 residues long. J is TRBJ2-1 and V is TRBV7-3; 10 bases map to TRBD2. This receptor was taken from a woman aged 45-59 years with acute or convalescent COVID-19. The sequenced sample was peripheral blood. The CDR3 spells CASSLMVAGGQDEQFF. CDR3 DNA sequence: TGTGCCAGCAGCTTAATGGTAGCGGGGGGCCAGGATGAGCAGTTCTTC.